A selection of T cell receptor beta chains follows, all from one sample in a study of blood T cell repertoires in COVID-19. Clones were read by immunoSEQ multiplex PCR, and TCRdb kept only the in-frame ones, dropping some. The table records roughly 150,000 clones, around 85% of them present only once. The sequenced sample consisted of peripheral blood. These receptors were obtained from a woman older than 75 with COVID-19, enrolled during active disease. Each CDR3 is given with its conserved first and last residue. The order of the fields is clone size, V gene, J gene, D gene, CDR3 DNA, CDR3 protein. The D gene is left open where the match is weak. Size tells how often a clone was seen (once, few, many) or the class of an expanded clone, and some rows leave it out.

NA	TRBV6-5	TRBJ2-1	TRBD1	TGTGCCAGCACCTACGTCGGGACAGGGAATGAGCAGTTCTTC	CASTYVGTGNEQFF
once	TRBV10-3	TRBJ1-2	NA	TGTGCCGTCGGTGGACAGAGACTCTATGGCTACACCTTC	CAVGGQRLYGYTF
NA	TRBV15	TRBJ2-7	NA	TGTGCCACCAGCAGAACGACAGCCTACGAGCAGTACTTC	CATSRTTAYEQYF
NA	TRBV6-5	TRBJ1-1	NA	TGTGCCAGCAGTTGGGGCCGGGAGACTGAAGCTTTCTTT	CASSWGRETEAFF
NA	TRBV5-1	TRBJ1-2	NA	TGCGCCAGCAGGGATACAGGGAACGGCTACACCTTC	CASRDTGNGYTF
NA	TRBV28	TRBJ1-5	TRBD1	TGTGCCAGCATCCAGGGGGGAAAGCAGCCCCAGCATTTT	CASIQGGKQPQHF
NA	TRBV5-1	TRBJ2-1	NA	TGCGCCAGCACCCCCCTTGGGGGCGACTCCTACAATGAGCAGTTCTTC	CASTPLGGDSYNEQFF
once	TRBV19	TRBJ2-2	TRBD1	TGTGCCAGTAGTTCGGGACAGGGGGGACTTTGGCGCACCGGGGAGCTGTTTTTT	CASSSGQGGLWRTGELFF
once	TRBV28	TRBJ2-3	NA	TGTGCCAGCAGTCAGGGTAATCGACCAGATACGCAGTATTTT	CASSQGNRPDTQYF
NA	TRBV6-2/TRBV6-3	TRBJ1-1	NA	TGTGCCAGCAGTTCCTGGACAACTAACACTGAAGCTTTCTTT	CASSSWTTNTEAFF
NA	TRBV7-2	TRBJ2-3	NA	TGTGCCAGCAGCTTGAGTTGGGACACGCTCACAGATACGCAGTATTTT	CASSLSWDTLTDTQYF
NA	TRBV6-1	TRBJ1-3	NA	TGTGCCAGCAGTGAACCAGGGGAGATCGGAAACACCATATATTTT	CASSEPGEIGNTIYF
NA	TRBV19	TRBJ2-7	TRBD2	TGTGCCAGTAGGGAAAGAGGTTGGGGGGGGTACGAGCAGTACTTC	CASRERGWGGYEQYF
NA	TRBV11-2	TRBJ2-1	TRBD2	TGTGCCAGCAGCTCCCGAACGCGGGGGGGGACGAATGAGCAGTTCTTC	CASSSRTRGGTNEQFF
NA	TRBV18	TRBJ1-2	NA	TGTGCCAGCTCTCCCCCACAGGGCGCGGGAGACTATGGCTACACCTTC	CASSPPQGAGDYGYTF
NA	TRBV12-5	TRBJ2-3	TRBD2	TGTGCTAGTGGTCCCAATAGCGGGGGACGCACAGATACGCAGTATTTT	CASGPNSGGRTDTQYF
few	TRBV19	TRBJ2-5	TRBD1	TGTGCCAGTAGTAAACTCGGGACAGGGGAAGAGACCCAGTACTTC	CASSKLGTGEETQYF
NA	TRBV5-1	TRBJ2-1	NA	TGCGCCAGCAGCTTGGGGGACAATAATGAGCAGTTCTTC	CASSLGDNNEQFF
NA	TRBV28	TRBJ1-3	NA	TGTGCCAGCAGAAAGGGGTCGACCGGAAACACCATATATTTT	CASRKGSTGNTIYF
NA	TRBV7-9	TRBJ1-2	NA	TGTGCCAGCAGCTTACAGGGAATTGGATATGGCTACACCTTC	CASSLQGIGYGYTF
NA	TRBV5-5	TRBJ2-1	NA	TGTGCCAGCAGCCTACTGGGGCCATCTAATGAGCAGTTCTTC	CASSLLGPSNEQFF
few	TRBV15	TRBJ2-7	TRBD1	TGTGCCACCAGCAGAAGCCCGGGACAGGGAAGGCTATGGTACGAGCAGTACTTC	CATSRSPGQGRLWYEQYF
NA	TRBV5-4	TRBJ1-1	NA	TGTGCCAGCAGCTTGGACCTCACGAGGTCGGACACTGAAGCTTTCTTT	CASSLDLTRSDTEAFF
NA	TRBV28	TRBJ1-5	TRBD1	TGTGCCAGTAGGACAGGGGGATCAAACAATCAGCCCCAGCATTTT	CASRTGGSNNQPQHF
NA	TRBV7-7	TRBJ2-5	TRBD1	TGTGCTAGCAGCCCTGACAGGGCCCGTCCCGTCGAGACCCAGTACTTC	CASSPDRARPVETQYF
NA	TRBV5-4	TRBJ2-7	TRBD1	TGTGCCAGCAGTAGGGACAGCGGCTCCTACGAGCAGTACTTC	CASSRDSGSYEQYF
NA	TRBV27	TRBJ1-6	NA	TGTGCCAGCAGTCCCTTTGGCAGGTACTCACCCCTCCACTTT	CASSPFGRYSPLHF
once	TRBV15	TRBJ2-1	NA	TGTGCCACCAGCAGAGATCACGAGGGAAGCTCCTACAATGAGCAGTTCTTC	CATSRDHEGSSYNEQFF
NA	TRBV2	TRBJ1-1	TRBD1	TGTGCCAGCAGTCCAGTGGGGGAGACAGGGGCTTTCTTT	CASSPVGETGAFF
NA	TRBV21-1	TRBJ1-5	NA	TGTGCCAGCACCACGGGTCTTTATAGCAATCAGCCCCAGCATTTT	CASTTGLYSNQPQHF
NA	TRBV4-1	TRBJ1-2	NA	TGCGCCAGCAGCCAAGTAGGATTGAGGGGCTACACCTTC	CASSQVGLRGYTF